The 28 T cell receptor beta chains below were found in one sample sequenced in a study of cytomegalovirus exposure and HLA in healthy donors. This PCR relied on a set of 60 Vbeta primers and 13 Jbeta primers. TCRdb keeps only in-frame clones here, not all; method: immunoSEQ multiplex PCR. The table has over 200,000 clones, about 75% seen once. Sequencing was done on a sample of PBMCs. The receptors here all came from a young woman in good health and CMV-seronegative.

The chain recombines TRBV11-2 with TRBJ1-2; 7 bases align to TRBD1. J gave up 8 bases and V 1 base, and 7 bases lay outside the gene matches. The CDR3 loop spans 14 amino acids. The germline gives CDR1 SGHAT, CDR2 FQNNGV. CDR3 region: CASSLGTGVGGYTF. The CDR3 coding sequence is TGTGCCAGCAGCTTAGGAACAGGGGTAGGGGGCTACACCTTC.

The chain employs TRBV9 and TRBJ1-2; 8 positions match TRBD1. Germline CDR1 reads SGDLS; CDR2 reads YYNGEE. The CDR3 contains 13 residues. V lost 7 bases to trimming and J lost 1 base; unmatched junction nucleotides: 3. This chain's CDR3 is CASGDRNNYGYTF. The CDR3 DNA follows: TGTGCCAGCGGGGACAGGAATAACTATGGCTACACCTTC. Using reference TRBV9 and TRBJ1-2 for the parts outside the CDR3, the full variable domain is DSGVTQTPKHLITATGQRVTLRCSPRSGDLSVYWYQQSLDQGLQFLIQYYNGEERAKGNILERFSAQQFPDLHSELNLSSLELGDSALYFCASGDRNNYGYTFGSGTRLTVV.

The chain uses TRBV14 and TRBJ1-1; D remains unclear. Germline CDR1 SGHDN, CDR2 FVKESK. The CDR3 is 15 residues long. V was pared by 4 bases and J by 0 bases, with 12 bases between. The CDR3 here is CASSRLRGLNTEAFF. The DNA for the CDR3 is TGTGCCAGCAGCCGTCTAAGAGGGCTGAACACTGAAGCTTTCTTT.

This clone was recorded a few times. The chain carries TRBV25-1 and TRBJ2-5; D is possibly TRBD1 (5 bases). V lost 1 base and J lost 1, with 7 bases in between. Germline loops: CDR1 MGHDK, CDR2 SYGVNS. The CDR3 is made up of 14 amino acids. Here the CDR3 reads CASSEFRGQETQYF. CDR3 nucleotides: TGTGCCAGCAGTGAATTTAGGGGCCAAGAGACCCAGTACTTC.

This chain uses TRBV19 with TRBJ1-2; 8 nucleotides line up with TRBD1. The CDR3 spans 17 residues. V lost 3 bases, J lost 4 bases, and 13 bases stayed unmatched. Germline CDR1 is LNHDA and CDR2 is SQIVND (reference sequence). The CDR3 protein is CASSIKSSGTGAYGYTF. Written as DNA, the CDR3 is TGTGCCAGTAGTATTAAGTCTTCGGGGACAGGTGCCTATGGCTACACCTTC.

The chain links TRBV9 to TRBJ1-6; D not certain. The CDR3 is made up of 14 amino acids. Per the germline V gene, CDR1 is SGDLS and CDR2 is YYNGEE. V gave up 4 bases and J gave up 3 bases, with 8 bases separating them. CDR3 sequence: CASSPGVYNSPLHF. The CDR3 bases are TGTGCCAGCAGCCCGGGTGTCTATAATTCACCCCTCCACTTT.

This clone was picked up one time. CDR3 nucleotides: TGCGCCAGCAGCTTGGAGATAGTTAACACTGAAGCTTTCTTT. The encoded protein is CASSLEIVNTEAFF. V and J are TRBV5-1 and TRBJ1-1, with D unclear. Looked up from germline, CDR1 is SGHRS and CDR2 is YFSETQ. The germline V and J ends were trimmed by 0 bases and 2 bases, with 8 bases remaining between them. CDR3 size: 14 residues.

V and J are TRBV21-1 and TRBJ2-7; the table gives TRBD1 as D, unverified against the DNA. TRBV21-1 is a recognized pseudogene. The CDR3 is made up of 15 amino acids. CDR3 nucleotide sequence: TGTGCCAGCAGCAAATCCAGGGGCCAAGGCTACGAGCAGTACTTC. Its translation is CASSKSRGQGYEQYF.

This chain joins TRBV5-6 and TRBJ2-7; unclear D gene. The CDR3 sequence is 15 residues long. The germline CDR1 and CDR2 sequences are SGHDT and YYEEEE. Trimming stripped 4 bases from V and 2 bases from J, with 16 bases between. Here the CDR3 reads CASSPDFAETYEQYF. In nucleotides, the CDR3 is TGTGCCAGCAGCCCCGACTTCGCGGAAACCTACGAGCAGTACTTC.

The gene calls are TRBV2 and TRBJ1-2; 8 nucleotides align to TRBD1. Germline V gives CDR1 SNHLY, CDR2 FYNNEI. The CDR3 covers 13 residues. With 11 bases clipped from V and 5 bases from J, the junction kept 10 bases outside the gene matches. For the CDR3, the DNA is TGTGCCGGAACCAGGGGGCTAAGTTATGGCTACACCTTC. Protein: CAGTRGLSYGYTF.

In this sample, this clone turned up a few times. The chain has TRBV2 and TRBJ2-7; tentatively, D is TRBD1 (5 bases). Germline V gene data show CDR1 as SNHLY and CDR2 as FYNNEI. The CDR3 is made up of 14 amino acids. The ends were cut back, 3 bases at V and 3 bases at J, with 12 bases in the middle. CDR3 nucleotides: TGTGCCAGCAGTGAGTCAGGCAGGGTCTACGAGCAGTACTTC. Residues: CASSESGRVYEQYF.

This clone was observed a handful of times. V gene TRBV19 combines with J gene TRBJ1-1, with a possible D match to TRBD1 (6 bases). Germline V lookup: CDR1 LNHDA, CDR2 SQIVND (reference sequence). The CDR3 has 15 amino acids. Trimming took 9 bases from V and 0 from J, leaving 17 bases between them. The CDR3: CASPPGGGMNTEAFF. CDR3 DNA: TGTGCCAGCCCGCCGGGGGGCGGAATGAACACTGAAGCTTTCTTT.

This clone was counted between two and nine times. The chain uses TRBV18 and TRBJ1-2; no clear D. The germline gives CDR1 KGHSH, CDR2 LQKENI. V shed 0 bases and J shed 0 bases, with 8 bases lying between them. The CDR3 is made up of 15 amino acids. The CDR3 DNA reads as TGTGCCAGCTCACCACCGGGCCTTGCTAACTATGGCTACACCTTC. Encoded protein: CASSPPGLANYGYTF.

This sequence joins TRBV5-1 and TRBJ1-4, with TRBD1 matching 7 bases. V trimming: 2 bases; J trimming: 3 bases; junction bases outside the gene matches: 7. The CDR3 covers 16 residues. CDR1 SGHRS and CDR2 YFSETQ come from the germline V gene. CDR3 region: CASSLRLGTANEKLFF. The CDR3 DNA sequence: TGCGCCAGCAGCTTACGGCTCGGGACAGCTAATGAAAAACTGTTTTTT.

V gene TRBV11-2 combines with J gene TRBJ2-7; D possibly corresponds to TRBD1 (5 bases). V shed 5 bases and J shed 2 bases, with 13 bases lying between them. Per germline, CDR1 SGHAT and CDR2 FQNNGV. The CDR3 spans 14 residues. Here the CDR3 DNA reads TGTGCCAGCAGCCAGGACATAAAAACCTACGAGCAGTACTTC. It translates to CASSQDIKTYEQYF.

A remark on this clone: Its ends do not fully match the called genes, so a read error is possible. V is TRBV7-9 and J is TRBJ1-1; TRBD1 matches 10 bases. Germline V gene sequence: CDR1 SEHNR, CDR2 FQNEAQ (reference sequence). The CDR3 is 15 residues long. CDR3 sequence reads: CSSSWRTGGTDEAFF. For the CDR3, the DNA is TGTTCCAGCAGCTGGAGGACAGGGGGGACGGATGAAGCTTTCTTT.

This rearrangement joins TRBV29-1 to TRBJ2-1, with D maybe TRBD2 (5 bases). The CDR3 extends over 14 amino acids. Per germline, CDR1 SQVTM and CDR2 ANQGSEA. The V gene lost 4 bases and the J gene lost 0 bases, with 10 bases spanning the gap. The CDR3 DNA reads TGCAGCGTTGTTTTGAGCGGCTCCTACAATGAGCAGTTCTTC. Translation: CSVVLSGSYNEQFF.

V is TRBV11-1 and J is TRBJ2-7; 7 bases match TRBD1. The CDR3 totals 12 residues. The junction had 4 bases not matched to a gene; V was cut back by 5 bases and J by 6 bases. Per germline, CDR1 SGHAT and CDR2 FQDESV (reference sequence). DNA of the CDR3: TGTGCCAGCAGCCCAACAGGGGTCGAGCAGTACTTC. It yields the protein CASSPTGVEQYF.

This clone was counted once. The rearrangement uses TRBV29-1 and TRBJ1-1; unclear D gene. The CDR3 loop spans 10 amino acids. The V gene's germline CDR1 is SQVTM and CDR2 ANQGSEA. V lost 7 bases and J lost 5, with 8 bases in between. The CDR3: CSGRGTEAFF. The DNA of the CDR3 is TGCAGCGGACGGGGTACTGAAGCTTTCTTT. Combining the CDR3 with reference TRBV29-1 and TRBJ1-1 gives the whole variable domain SAVISQKPSRDICQRGTSLTIQCQVDSQVTMMFWYRQQPGQSLTLIATANQGSEATYESGFVIDKFPISRPNLTFSTLTVSNMSPEDSSIYLCSGRGTEAFFGQGTRLTVV.

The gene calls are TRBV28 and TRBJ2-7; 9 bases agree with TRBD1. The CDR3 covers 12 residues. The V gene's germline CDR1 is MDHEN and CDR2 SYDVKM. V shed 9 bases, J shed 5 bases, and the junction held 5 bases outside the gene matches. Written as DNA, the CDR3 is TGTGCCAGTATTGACAGGGGGAACGAGCAGTACTTC. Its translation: CASIDRGNEQYF. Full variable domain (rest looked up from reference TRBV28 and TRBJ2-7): DVKVTQSSRYLVKRTGEKVFLECVQDMDHENMFWYRQDPGLGLRLIYFSYDVKMKEKGDIPEGYSVSREKKERFSLILESASTNQTSMYLCASIDRGNEQYFGPGTRLTVT.

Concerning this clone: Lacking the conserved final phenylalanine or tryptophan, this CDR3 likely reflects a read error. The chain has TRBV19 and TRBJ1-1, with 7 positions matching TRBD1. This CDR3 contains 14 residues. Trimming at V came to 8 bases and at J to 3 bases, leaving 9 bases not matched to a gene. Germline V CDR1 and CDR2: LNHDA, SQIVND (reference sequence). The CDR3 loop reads CASRLTGKYTEAFL. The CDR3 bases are TGTGCCAGTCGTTTGACAGGGAAGTACACTGAAGCTTTCTTG.

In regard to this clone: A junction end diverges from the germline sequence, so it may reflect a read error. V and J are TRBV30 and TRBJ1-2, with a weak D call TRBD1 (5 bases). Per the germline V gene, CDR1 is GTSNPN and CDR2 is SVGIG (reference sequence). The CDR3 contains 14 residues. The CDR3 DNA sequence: TGTGACTGGAGTGCCCTGGGCGGGGGTGGGGGGTACACCTTC. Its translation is CDWSALGGGGGYTF. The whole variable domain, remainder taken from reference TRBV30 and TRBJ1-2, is SQTIHQWPATLVQPVGSPLSLECTVEGTSNPNLYWYRQAAGRGLQLLFYSVGIGQISSEVPQNLSASRPQDRQFILSSKKLLLSDSGFYLCDWSALGGGGGYTFGSGTRLTVV.

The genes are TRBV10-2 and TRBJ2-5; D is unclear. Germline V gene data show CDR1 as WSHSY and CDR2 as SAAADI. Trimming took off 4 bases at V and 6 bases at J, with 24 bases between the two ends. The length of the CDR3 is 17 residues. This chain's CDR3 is CASSGSTLYPARKTQYF. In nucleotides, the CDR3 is TGCGCCAGCAGTGGGTCGACTCTTTACCCAGCTAGGAAGACCCAGTACTTC.

The CDR3 is CASSFQEGQPQHF. CDR3 sequence (DNA): TGTGCCAGCAGTTTTCAGGAGGGTCAGCCCCAGCATTTT. This chain links TRBV11-3 with TRBJ1-5; D call uncertain. The CDR3 runs to 13 residues. The germline V gene has CDR1 SGHNT and CDR2 YENEEA. Trimming cost V 6 bases and J 6 bases, with 12 bases left between them.

In nucleotides, the CDR3 is TGCAGCGTCTCCCAGGATGATGGTAGCTCTGGAAACACCATATATTTT. It specifies CSVSQDDGSSGNTIYF. The chain employs TRBV29-1 and TRBJ1-3; D gene unclear. The germline gives CDR1 SQVTM, CDR2 ANQGSEA. V lost 6 bases and J 0 bases, leaving 18 bases between the germline ends. The CDR3 is made up of 16 amino acids.

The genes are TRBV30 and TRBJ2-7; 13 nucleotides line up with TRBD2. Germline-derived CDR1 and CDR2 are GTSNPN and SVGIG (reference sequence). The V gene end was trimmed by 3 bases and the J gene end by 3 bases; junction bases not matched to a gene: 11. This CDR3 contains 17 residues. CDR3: CAWSNKPGLAGLYEQYF. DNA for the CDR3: TGTGCCTGGAGCAATAAACCGGGACTAGCGGGACTCTACGAGCAGTACTTC.

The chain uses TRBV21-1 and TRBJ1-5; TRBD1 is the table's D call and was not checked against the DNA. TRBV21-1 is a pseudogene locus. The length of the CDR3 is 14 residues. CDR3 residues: CASSPRHRNQPQHF. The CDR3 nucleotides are TGTGCCAGCAGCCCGAGACACCGTAATCAGCCCCAGCATTTT.

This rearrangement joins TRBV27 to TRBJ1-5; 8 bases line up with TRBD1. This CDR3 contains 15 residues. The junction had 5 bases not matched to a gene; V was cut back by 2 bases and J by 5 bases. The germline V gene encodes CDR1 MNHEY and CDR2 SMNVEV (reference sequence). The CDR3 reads CASSLGDRGDQPQHF. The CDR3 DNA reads TGTGCCAGCAGTTTAGGAGACAGGGGTGATCAGCCCCAGCATTTT.